The 20 T cell receptor beta chains presented below share a single source sample, sequenced in a study of metastatic and nonmetastatic thyroid tumors. Thyroid surgery took place with no prior treatment in any patient. TCRdb re-analyzed the PCR reads through MiXCR. This table has fewer than 45,000 clones, approximately 12% appearing once. The sample taken for sequencing was blood. These receptors all stem from a female donor with papillary thyroid cancer or a benign thyroid nodule (not recorded which). Some clones in this sample may be carry-over from other donors' samples.

This clone was counted many times. The rearrangement joins TRBV29-1 to TRBJ2-7; D ambiguous. CDR1 is SQVTM, CDR2 ANQGSEA, per germline. The CDR3 runs to 13 residues. Deletions cut 4 bases from V and 0 bases from J, with 10 bases between. The CDR3 loop is CSVVAAFSYEQYF. CDR3 nucleotides: TGCAGCGTTGTTGCGGCCTTCTCCTACGAGCAGTACTTC.

This clone was counted between two and nine times. The germline gene is not matched at one end of the junction; a read error may be the cause. This rearrangement joins TRBV5-1 to TRBJ1-4; perhaps TRBD1 as D (6 bases). The length of the CDR3 is 15 residues. CDR1 and CDR2 from the germline V gene are SGHRS and YFSETQ. CDR3 sequence: CASRLGGQRGEKLFF. The DNA for the CDR3 is TGCGCCAGCAGATTGGGAGGACAGAGAGGTGAAAAACTGTTCTTT.

This clone appeared many times. Other DNA sequences of this sample code for an identical CDR3. V and J are TRBV11-2 and TRBJ1-1, with TRBD1 as a possible D gene (5 bases). From germline, CDR1 is SGHAT and CDR2 FQNNGV. The CDR3 runs to 15 residues. Trimming shortened V by 6 bases and J by 4 bases, and 18 bases separated the two germline ends. The DNA of the CDR3 is TGTGCCAGCAGTTGGGGGGGGACCGGGGCCACTGAAGCTTTCTTT. This codes for CASSWGGTGATEAFF.

This clone is medium-sized. The chain uses TRBV6-1 and TRBJ1-5, with 10 bases aligning to TRBD1. The J segment lost 4 bases and the V segment lost 4 bases, leaving 1 base of the junction unmatched. The CDR3 is 14 residues long. Germline V gene data show CDR1 as MNHNS and CDR2 as SASEGT. The CDR3 DNA is TGTGCCAGCAGTGCGGACAGGGGGAATCAGCCCCAGCATTTT. Its protein is CASSADRGNQPQHF.

The table lists this clone with many counts. This chain joins TRBV30 and TRBJ1-5; unclear D gene. The CDR3 length is 14 residues. V dropped 2 bases and J dropped 9 bases, with 17 bases sitting between them. The V gene's germline CDR1 is GTSNPN and CDR2 SVGIG (reference sequence). CDR3 DNA sequence: TGTGCCTGGAGTTTTGGTGGGTCTTTATTGCCCCAGCATTTT. It encodes CAWSFGGSLLPQHF.

The chain uses TRBV10-3 and TRBJ2-1, with TRBD2 identical over 8 bases. There are 15 residues in the CDR3. Germline CDR1 is ENHRY and CDR2 is SYGVKD. Trimming cost V 10 bases and J 8 bases; bases outside gene matches: 16. The DNA of the CDR3 is TGTGCCAGTAGTGAAGCGGGAGAGTGGATAGATGAGCAGTTCTTC. As protein: CASSEAGEWIDEQFF.

The chain employs TRBV6-2 or TRBV6-3 and TRBJ2-7, with a weak D call TRBD1 (6 bases). Trimming took off 8 bases at V and 2 bases at J, with 25 bases between the two ends. CDR3 length: 17 amino acids. Germline lookup yields CDR1 MNHEY and CDR2 SVGEGT. This chain's CDR3 is CASDVRGPAVVPYEQYF. In DNA, the CDR3 is TGTGCCAGCGACGTCAGGGGACCCGCGGTCGTCCCCTACGAGCAGTACTTC.

This clone was counted at least ten times. The chain uses TRBV4-2 and TRBJ2-3; D call uncertain. The CDR3 runs 14 residues. Germline CDR1 LGHNA, CDR2 YNFKEQ. V was cut by 0 bases and J by 4 bases, with 8 bases left in between. In DNA, the CDR3 is TGTGCCAGCAGCCAAGATCTCCCCGCAGATACGCAGTATTTT. It translates to CASSQDLPADTQYF.

This clone was seen at least ten times. The chain has TRBV6-1 and TRBJ2-3, with D uncertain. The length of the CDR3 is 13 residues. The germline V and J ends were trimmed by 5 bases and 6 bases, with 12 bases remaining between them. Germline CDR1 MNHNS, CDR2 SASEGT. CDR3 sequence (DNA): TGTGCCAGCAGTTGCCCCTGGTGCGATACGCAGTATTTT. The encoded protein is CASSCPWCDTQYF.

This clone was recorded many times. The chain uses TRBV5-6 and TRBJ2-7; 7 nucleotides match TRBD1. Germline V CDR1 and CDR2: SGHDT, YYEEEE. The CDR3 consists of 12 residues. After removal of 1 base from V and 11 bases from J, the junction contained 6 bases not matched to a gene. The chain's CDR3 is CASSLLGGVEYF. In DNA, the CDR3 is TGTGCCAGCAGCTTGTTAGGGGGCGTGGAGTACTTC.

This clone has at least ten counts. The V and J genes are TRBV4-2 and TRBJ2-3, with 14 nucleotides matching TRBD2. The J segment lost 2 bases and the V segment lost 4 bases, leaving 5 bases of the junction unmatched. Germline loops: CDR1 LGHNA, CDR2 YNFKEQ. CDR3 size: 17 residues. CDR3 nucleotide sequence: TGTGCCAGCAGCCGACTAGCGGGAGGGCTTCTCACAGATACGCAGTATTTT. Translation: CASSRLAGGLLTDTQYF.

This clone was seen many times. The chain links TRBV5-8 to TRBJ2-1; D unresolved. CDR3 length: 13 amino acids. Trimming took 6 bases from V and 0 from J, leaving 7 bases between them. CDR1 SGHTS and CDR2 YDEGEE come from the germline V gene. CDR3 amino acids: CASTPNSYNEQFF. Here the CDR3 DNA reads TGTGCCAGCACCCCCAACTCCTACAATGAGCAGTTCTTC.

This clone was recorded many times. This sequence joins TRBV6-1 and TRBJ2-5; TRBD2 matches 9 bases. V gave up 6 bases and J gave up 3 bases; unmatched junction bases: 8. The V gene's germline CDR1 is MNHNS and CDR2 SASEGT. The CDR3 has 15 residues. Here the CDR3 reads CASSWAGGREETQYF. For the CDR3, the DNA is TGTGCCAGCAGCTGGGCCGGCGGGAGGGAAGAGACCCAGTACTTC.

In its sample, this clone is medium-sized. V and J are TRBV6-1 and TRBJ2-7; no clear D gene. From germline, CDR1 is MNHNS and CDR2 SASEGT. The length of the CDR3 is 12 residues. Trimming shortened V by 5 bases and J by 2 bases, and 7 bases separated the two germline ends. CDR3 sequence reads: CASSSNPYEQYF. As DNA, the CDR3 is TGTGCCAGCAGTTCGAACCCCTACGAGCAGTACTTC.

Written as DNA, the CDR3 is TGTGCCAGCAGCTTGGGCAGCGGTCGGGATCAGCCCCAGCATTTT. Translated: CASSLGSGRDQPQHF. The V gene is TRBV5-8, the J gene TRBJ1-5; D is undetermined. Trimming pared 0 bases from V and 5 bases from J, leaving 12 bases between. The V gene's germline CDR1 is SGHTS and CDR2 YDEGEE. This CDR3 has 15 amino acids.

This clone was seen repeatedly, ten times or more. The V call is TRBV12-3 or TRBV12-4, the J call TRBJ2-7; D is unclear. Trimming took 7 bases from V and 7 from J, leaving 20 bases between them. The CDR3 runs 14 residues. The CDR3 DNA reads TGTGCCAGCACTAACCTCGGGCCCAGTAGTGAGCAGTACTTC. This translates into CASTNLGPSSEQYF.

There are many counts of this clone. V and J are TRBV4-1 and TRBJ2-7; D is possibly TRBD2 (5 bases). Trimming stripped 8 bases from V and 8 bases from J, with 13 bases between. Germline loops: CDR1 MGHRA, CDR2 YSYEKL. The CDR3 loop spans 11 amino acids. CDR3 coding DNA: TGCGCCAGCCTGGAGGATAGGAAGCAGTACTTC. It specifies CASLEDRKQYF.

This clone is medium-sized (0.01 to 0.1%). This rearrangement joins TRBV6-1 to TRBJ1-1, with 8 bases identical to TRBD1. This CDR3 is 14 amino acids long. Germline trimming cut 8 bases from V and 4 bases from J; bases unmatched to any gene: 9. Germline V gene lookup returns CDR1 MNHNS and CDR2 SASEGT. The CDR3 region has the DNA TGTGCCAGCCGTGGGGCAGGGGGCGTCACTGAAGCTTTCTTT. This gives the protein CASRGAGGVTEAFF.

This clone was seen many times. The V and J genes are TRBV25-1 and TRBJ2-5, with 9 bases identical to TRBD2. Trimming took 8 bases from V and 8 from J; bases not matched to a gene: 12. Germline CDR1 and CDR2: MGHDK and SYGVNS. This CDR3 has 14 amino acids. In DNA, the CDR3 is TGTGCCAGCGGGGAGCCGGGACTAGCAATCACCCAGTACTTC. It is translated as CASGEPGLAITQYF.

With regard to this clone: The junction shows a germline mismatch at one end, possibly a read error. The chain employs TRBV7-2 and TRBJ2-7, with TRBD2 as a possible D gene (6 bases). CDR1 and CDR2 from the germline V gene are SGHTA and FQGNSA. This CDR3 contains 14 residues. CDR3: CASSLSSEGCEHYF. CDR3 bases: TGTGCCAGCAGCTTATCTTCGGAGGGTTGCGAGCATTACTTC.